Shown below are 28 T cell receptor beta chains from a single sample sequenced in a study of blood T cell repertoires in COVID-19. Sequenced by immunoSEQ multiplex PCR; TCRdb stores in-frame clones only, minus some. The profile covers about 96,000 clones, with 80% appearing a single time and roughly 8.2% taken by the ten largest. Sequences were obtained from peripheral blood. The receptors were sampled from a man between 45 and 60 years old who had recovered from COVID-19.

CDR3 protein: CASSLDRGSSGTYYEQYF. DNA for the CDR3: TGTGCCAGCAGCCTGGACAGGGGGTCTAGCGGGACGTACTACGAGCAGTACTTC. The genes are TRBV7-2 and TRBJ2-7, with D maybe TRBD1 (10 bases). CDR3 length equals 18 residues. Per germline, CDR1 SGHTA and CDR2 FQGNSA. The germline V and J ends were trimmed by 5 bases and 3 bases, with 26 bases remaining between them.

This chain uses TRBV4-1 with TRBJ2-3; 8 bases align to TRBD2. In germline, CDR1 is MGHRA, CDR2 YSYEKL. There are 15 residues in the CDR3. The junction had 4 bases not matched to a gene; V was cut back by 1 base and J by 4 bases. The DNA of the CDR3 is TGCGCCAGCAGCCAAGCGGGAGGGCCCGCAGATACGCAGTATTTT. This translates into CASSQAGGPADTQYF.

The rearrangement links TRBV6-2 or TRBV6-3 to TRBJ1-1; D perhaps matches TRBD1 (5 bases). Trimming took 5 bases from V and 1 from J, leaving 5 bases between them. The germline CDR1 and CDR2 sequences are MNHEY and SVGEGT. This CDR3 is built from 12 residues. In nucleotides, the CDR3 is TGTGCCAGCAGTGACAGGAACACTGAAGCTTTCTTT. As protein: CASSDRNTEAFF.

The chain carries TRBV6-6 and TRBJ2-7; perhaps D is TRBD1 or TRBD2 (6 bases each). This CDR3 has 14 amino acids. Deletions cut 5 bases from V and 3 bases from J, with 14 bases between. Germline V CDR1 and CDR2: MNHNY, SVGAGI (reference sequence). The CDR3 DNA is TGTGCCAGCAGTCGGGGGCGCATGGTCTACGAGCAGTACTTC. Protein sequence: CASSRGRMVYEQYF.

V usage is TRBV5-8 and J usage is TRBJ1-2, with TRBD1 identical over 8 bases. J was trimmed by 7 bases and V by 3 bases; bases with no gene match: 8. CDR1 and CDR2 from the germline V gene are SGHTS and YDEGEE. CDR3 size: 14 residues. The CDR3 spells CASSSPDRVTGYTF. In DNA form, the CDR3 reads TGTGCCAGCAGCTCGCCGGACAGGGTGACTGGCTACACCTTC.

V is TRBV7-2 and J is TRBJ1-1; D ambiguous. This CDR3 contains 13 residues. V was trimmed by 7 bases and J by 5 bases, leaving 14 bases between them. Germline CDR1 is SGHTA and CDR2 is FQGNSA. The CDR3 sequence: CASILDRRTEAFF. As DNA, the CDR3 is TGTGCCAGCATCCTCGATCGGAGGACTGAAGCTTTCTTT.

The V and J genes are TRBV6-2 or TRBV6-3 and TRBJ1-5; 7 bases map to TRBD1. Trimming cost V 6 bases and J 5 bases; bases outside gene matches: 10. The germline V gene has CDR1 MNHEY and CDR2 SVGEGT. This CDR3 is 15 amino acids long. The CDR3 loop reads CASSPTGTVYQPQHF. The CDR3 region has the DNA TGTGCCAGCAGCCCAACCGGGACAGTCTATCAGCCCCAGCATTTT.

The chain employs TRBV7-3 and TRBJ2-5, with 7 bases lining up with TRBD1. Germline values: CDR1 SGHTA, CDR2 FQGTGA. Losses at the gene ends were 5 bases for V and 9 bases for J; bases not matched to a gene: 12. The CDR3 contains 14 residues. The CDR3 protein is CASSSTGASSAQYF. CDR3 in DNA: TGTGCCAGCAGCAGTACAGGGGCCAGCAGCGCCCAGTACTTC. The full variable domain, rest sourced from reference TRBV7-3 and TRBJ2-5, is GAGVSQTPSNKVTEKGKYVELRCDPISGHTALYWYRQSLGQGPEFLIYFQGTGAADDSGLPNDRFFAVRPEGSVSTLKIQRTERGDSAVYLCASSSTGASSAQYFGPGTRLLVL.

The J gene is TRBJ2-5, the V gene TRBV3-1 (or the pseudogene TRBV3-2); D unresolved. The CDR3 consists of 14 residues. With 4 bases removed from V and 1 base from J, the gap between germline ends came to 10 bases. Germline V gene sequence: CDR1 LGHDT, CDR2 YNNKEL (reference sequence). CDR3 sequence: CASSPSAVQETQYF. The CDR3 DNA reads TGTGCCAGCAGCCCAAGCGCCGTCCAAGAGACCCAGTACTTC.

The table lists this clone with many counts. The rearrangement joins TRBV7-9 to TRBJ1-1; 7 bases fit TRBD1. V was pared by 7 bases and J by 6 bases, with 5 bases of the junction left unmatched. Germline CDR1 and CDR2: SEHNR and FQNEAQ (reference sequence). CDR3 length equals 12 residues. DNA for the CDR3: TGTGCCAGCAATTCAGGGACAGCTGAAGCTTTCTTT. Encoded protein: CASNSGTAEAFF. Full variable domain (rest looked up from reference TRBV7-9 and TRBJ1-1): DTGVSQNPRHKITKRGQNVTFRCDPISEHNRLYWYRQTLGQGPEFLTYFQNEAQLEKSRLLSDRFSAERPKGSFSTLEIQRTEQGDSAMYLCASNSGTAEAFFGQGTRLTVV.

This clone has just a few counts. The V gene is TRBV7-6, the J gene TRBJ2-3; 13 nucleotides match TRBD2. Germline V gene lookup returns CDR1 SGHVS and CDR2 FNYEAQ. Trimming cost V 4 bases and J 2 bases; bases outside gene matches: 9. The CDR3 loop spans 18 amino acids. CDR3 coding DNA: TGTGCCAGCAGCTCCCCAGGGACTAGCGGGATCAACACAGATACGCAGTATTTT. It yields the protein CASSSPGTSGINTDTQYF.

This chain connects TRBV27 to TRBJ2-2; 7 bases fit TRBD1. The V gene end was trimmed by 4 bases and the J gene end by 7 bases; junction bases not matched to a gene: 9. Germline V CDR1 and CDR2: MNHEY, SMNVEV (reference sequence). There are 15 residues in the CDR3. This CDR3 reads CASSSSRGRGGELFF. CDR3 in DNA: TGTGCCAGCAGTTCCTCGAGGGGGCGCGGCGGGGAGCTGTTTTTT.

The V gene is TRBV6-5, the J gene TRBJ2-3, with 8 bases aligning to TRBD2. Germline CDR1 MNHEY, CDR2 SVGAGI. CDR3 size: 15 residues. V gave up 8 bases and J gave up 5 bases; unmatched junction bases: 12. The DNA for the CDR3 is TGTGCCAGCGCACGGCGGGGGGCGGGGGAAGATACGCAGTATTTT. Amino acid sequence: CASARRGAGEDTQYF.

The CDR3 is CASSRSLLSGNTIYF. CDR3 nucleotides: TGTGCCAGCAGCCGATCCCTTCTCTCTGGAAACACCATATATTTT. This sequence joins TRBV7-8 and TRBJ1-3; D is undetermined. The CDR3 length is 15 residues. Germline values: CDR1 SGHVS, CDR2 FQNEAQ. Trimming removed 5 bases at V and 0 bases at J, with 11 bases between.

This chain uses TRBV5-5 with TRBJ1-5; D call uncertain. V lost 6 bases and J 2 bases, leaving 15 bases between the germline ends. The CDR3 contains 15 residues. Germline CDR1 SGHKS, CDR2 YYEKEE (reference sequence). The CDR3 region is CASTSGRGGNQPQHF. CDR3 sequence (DNA): TGTGCCAGCACCTCCGGGCGGGGAGGCAATCAGCCCCAGCATTTT. Together with reference TRBV5-5 and TRBJ1-5, the CDR3 gives the full variable domain: DAGVTQSPTHLIKTRGQQVTLRCSPISGHKSVSWYQQVLGQGPQFIFQYYEKEERGRGNFPDRFSARQFPNYSSELNVNALLLGDSALYLCASTSGRGGNQPQHFGDGTRLSIL.

The chain links TRBV4-3 to TRBJ1-6; D gene uncertain. Germline V CDR1 and CDR2: LGHNA, YSLEER. The CDR3 runs 15 residues. V dropped 0 bases and J dropped 0 bases, with 3 bases sitting between them. The CDR3 coding sequence is TGCGCCAGCAGCCAAGACAGCTCCTATAATTCACCCCTCCACTTT. It encodes CASSQDSSYNSPLHF.

The chain is built from TRBV7-9 and TRBJ1-2; tentative D call: TRBD1 (5 bases). The length of the CDR3 is 15 residues. CDR1 SEHNR and CDR2 FQNEAQ come from the germline V gene (reference sequence). Trimming took off 0 bases at V and 1 base at J, with 9 bases between the two ends. The DNA for the CDR3 is TGTGCCAGCAGCTTAGCAGGCAGGGTTAACTATGGCTACACCTTC. Residues: CASSLAGRVNYGYTF. Using reference TRBV7-9 and TRBJ1-2 for the parts outside the CDR3, the full variable domain is DTGVSQNPRHKITKRGQNVTFRCDPISEHNRLYWYRQTLGQGPEFLTYFQNEAQLEKSRLLSDRFSAERPKGSFSTLEIQRTEQGDSAMYLCASSLAGRVNYGYTFGSGTRLTVV.

This rearrangement joins TRBV3-1 (or the pseudogene TRBV3-2) to TRBJ2-7, with 9 bases lining up with TRBD1. The trim removed 9 bases at V and 0 bases at J, leaving 3 bases unmatched. Germline V CDR1 and CDR2: LGHDT, YNNKEL (reference sequence). This CDR3 is built from 13 residues. CDR3 in DNA: TGTGCCAGACACAGGGGGCACTCCTACGAGCAGTACTTC. Amino acids: CARHRGHSYEQYF.

The rearrangement uses TRBV2 and TRBJ2-1; the match to TRBD1 covers 8 bases. The CDR3 runs to 15 residues. CDR1 is SNHLY and CDR2 is FYNNEI in the germline V gene. V was pared by 5 bases and J by 2 bases, with 5 bases of the junction left unmatched. CDR3 region: CASSLDREPYNEQFF. The CDR3 DNA follows: TGTGCCAGCAGTTTGGACAGGGAGCCCTACAATGAGCAGTTCTTC.

The chain is built from TRBV4-1 and TRBJ2-7, with D possibly being TRBD2 (6 bases). Germline assignment: CDR1 MGHRA and CDR2 YSYEKL. The V gene lost 4 bases and the J gene lost 2 bases, with 15 bases spanning the gap. This CDR3 has 15 residues. The CDR3 spells CASSPSSGRAYEQYF. The CDR3 DNA reads TGCGCCAGCAGCCCCTCCAGCGGGCGCGCCTACGAGCAGTACTTC.

This rearrangement joins TRBV6-5 to TRBJ2-3; TRBD1 matches at 9 bases. The germline gives CDR1 MNHEY, CDR2 SVGAGI. The V and J ends lost 8 bases and 3 bases, in that order; junction bases with no gene match: 6. This CDR3 is built from 14 residues. This CDR3 is CASLDRGLTDTQYF. The CDR3 DNA sequence: TGTGCCAGCCTTGACAGGGGGTTGACAGATACGCAGTATTTT.

The genes are TRBV10-3 and TRBJ2-7; 9 bases are a match to TRBD2. CDR1 and CDR2 from the germline V gene are ENHRY and SYGVKD. The CDR3 has 14 residues. With 0 bases clipped from V and 4 bases from J, the junction kept 1 base outside the gene matches. The DNA of the CDR3 is TGTGCCATCAGTGAGTCTCTAGCGGGGTACGAGCAGTACTTC. Translated: CAISESLAGYEQYF.

This sequence joins TRBV30 and TRBJ1-2; D gene unclear. The germline gives CDR1 GTSNPN, CDR2 SVGIG (reference sequence). This CDR3 region has 13 residues. Trimming removed 3 bases from V and 4 bases from J, with 12 bases in between. CDR3 nucleotide sequence: TGTGCCTGGAGCAGCGACTACTTCTATGGCTACACCTTC. This sequence encodes CAWSSDYFYGYTF.

This rearrangement joins TRBV19 to TRBJ1-2; D not resolved. Germline-derived CDR1 and CDR2 are LNHDA and SQIVND (reference sequence). V gave up 7 bases and J gave up 0 bases, with 24 bases separating them. The CDR3 has 18 residues. CDR3 in DNA: TGTGCCAGTACCGCAGCCCGGGAGGTTACTAGGGCTAACTATGGCTACACCTTC. The encoded protein is CASTAAREVTRANYGYTF.

This CDR3 reads CSVKRQGSTDTQYF. CDR3 sequence (DNA): TGCAGCGTTAAACGACAGGGGAGCACAGATACGCAGTATTTT. This sequence joins TRBV29-1 and TRBJ2-3, with 8 bases that match TRBD1. Germline trimming cut 5 bases from V and 0 bases from J; bases unmatched to any gene: 4. There are 14 residues in the CDR3. Germline CDR1 and CDR2: SQVTM and ANQGSEA.

This chain connects TRBV27 to TRBJ2-3; the match to TRBD1 covers 7 bases. J gave up 1 base and V 6 bases, and 19 bases lay outside the gene matches. The CDR3 runs to 19 residues. The V gene's germline CDR1 is MNHEY and CDR2 SMNVEV (reference sequence). CDR3 residues: CASSPPRAGGSRGTDTQYF. Written as DNA, the CDR3 is TGTGCCAGCAGCCCACCTAGGGCAGGGGGTTCTAGGGGCACAGATACGCAGTATTTT.

The chain has TRBV5-6 and TRBJ1-2; 7 bases line up with TRBD1. Germline CDR1 is SGHDT and CDR2 is YYEEEE. The CDR3 spans 15 residues. V lost 4 bases to trimming and J lost 9 bases; unmatched junction nucleotides: 15. The CDR3 here is CASSIRTGEEGSYTF. The CDR3 region has the DNA TGTGCCAGCAGCATCCGGACAGGAGAGGAAGGGAGCTACACCTTC.

CDR3 bases: TGTGCCAGCAGCCGTAGCGGGAGAGACTCAGATACGCAGTATTTT. This gives the protein CASSRSGRDSDTQYF. The rearrangement joins TRBV7-3 to TRBJ2-3, with 9 bases that match TRBD2. J lost 4 bases, V lost 5 bases, and 7 bases had no gene match. The CDR3 is 15 amino acids. Germline values: CDR1 SGHTA, CDR2 FQGTGA.